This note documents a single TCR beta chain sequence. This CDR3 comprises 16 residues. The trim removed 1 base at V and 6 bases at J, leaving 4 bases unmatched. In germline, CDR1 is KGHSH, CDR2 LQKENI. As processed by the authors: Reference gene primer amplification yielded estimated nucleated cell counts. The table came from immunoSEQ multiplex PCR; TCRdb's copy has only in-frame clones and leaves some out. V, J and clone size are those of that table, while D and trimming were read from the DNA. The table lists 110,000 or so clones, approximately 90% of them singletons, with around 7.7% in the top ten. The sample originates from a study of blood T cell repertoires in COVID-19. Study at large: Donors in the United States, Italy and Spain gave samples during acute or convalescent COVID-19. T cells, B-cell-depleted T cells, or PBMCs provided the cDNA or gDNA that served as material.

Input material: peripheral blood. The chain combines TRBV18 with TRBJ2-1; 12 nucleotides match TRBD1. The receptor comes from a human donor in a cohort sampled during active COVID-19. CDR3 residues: CASSPRDRGLGNEQFF. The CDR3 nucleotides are TGTGCCAGCTCACCACGGGACAGGGGGCTAGGCAATGAGCAGTTCTTC.